This T cell receptor (beta chain) was retrieved from a study of blood T cell repertoires in COVID-19 (dated by TCRdb to the early 2020s). Notes on the research overall: Samples from collaborators originated in the United States, Italy and Spain and spanned both the acute and convalescent phases of COVID-19. HLA class I and class II types, where available, came from metadata supplied by the sample provider rather than from assay-based typing. Subjects who had been exposed to COVID-19, were actively infected with it, or had recovered from it provided the deeply sampled blood TCRbeta repertoires that made up the dataset. A freely available public database, intended as a resource for researchers studying the immune response to SARS-CoV-2, is where the repertoires were released. The samples were drawn from the first 160 participants of the ongoing ImmuneRACE study and from 950 to 1,500 subjects provided by 6 global collaborators. The prospective study material was composed of cDNA or gDNA derived from T cells, B-cell-depleted T cells, or PBMCs. Sample metadata almost always included a de-identified subject ID, COVID-19 status, age in years and sex.

In regard to this clone: It lacks a known antigen. No much larger clonotype is one base removed from it; base qualities were not supplied.

At one collaborating source in Seattle, patients were enrolled during active infection and were followed longitudinally through the course of disease. Collaborating institutions collected whole blood in K2EDTA tubes following their own protocols. For TCRbeta analysis, collaborators shipped samples as frozen whole blood, isolated PBMCs, or DNA extracted from either of those sample types. V lost 6 bases and J lost 6 bases, and the count of bases not matched to a germline gene is 5. Reading from cysteine to phenylalanine, the CDR3 counts 13 amino acids. This entry keeps only the CDR3 DNA: 39 bases, framed from base 1. The germline V gene (reference sequence) provides CDR1 MNHEY and CDR2 SMNVEV. What the work shows at the level of the full study, not this receptor alone: The quantity of clinical and demographic metadata differed by source and by participant and was supplied without curation.

TCRbeta CDR3 regions were amplified from genomic DNA by means of the immunoSEQ Assay, a bias-controlled multiplex PCR. The study's own analysis went as follows. Within the assay, amplification of reference gene primers was used to estimate how many nucleated cells each sample contained. Sequence reads were collapsed and filtered to measure the absolute abundance of every unique TCRbeta CDR3 rearrangement. For each sample, productive Simpson clonality was calculated as the square root of Simpson's diversity index across productive rearrangements. TCRdb provides this immuneACCESS table in a form limited to in-frame rearrangements. Some clones are lacking; in checked studies, under half of them reflect an unresolved V gene, and why the rest are absent is not known. That table gives V, J and clone size, and the DNA gave D and trimming. Here the sample has some 68,000 clones; 91% occur a single time. Around 7% of the sample is in the top ten clones.

The rearrangement joined TRBV27 to TRBJ1-1, with 9 bases matching TRBD1. Material: peripheral blood. This receptor was identified in a man aged 35 to 55 with COVID-19, enrolled during active disease. The CDR3 sequence is CASRQGAGAEAFF. The bases read TGTGCCAGCAGACAGGGGGCTGGAGCTGAAGCTTTCTTT.